This entry lists 15 T cell receptor beta chains sequenced from one sample in a study of multiple sclerosis patients with progressive multifocal leukoencephalopathy. Profiling relied on immunoSEQ multiplex PCR, and the TCRdb table lists in-frame clones only, not all of them. The table records 30,000 to 35,000 clones, about 90% of them present only once. Described time point: time of PML onset. The sequencing here drew on PBMCs, taken from a patient treated with natalizumab. The receptors were sampled from a human donor with progressive multifocal leukoencephalopathy.

The chain has TRBV30 and TRBJ2-1; no clear D. V shed 0 bases and J shed 4 bases, with 13 bases lying between them. Germline V gene lookup returns CDR1 GTSNPN and CDR2 SVGIG (reference sequence). This CDR3 has 15 residues. The CDR3 DNA sequence: TGTGCCTGGAGTGTAATTGGAGTATCATACAATGAGCAGTTCTTC. Translating gives CAWSVIGVSYNEQFF.

In its sample, this clone was seen a few times. This chain links TRBV11-1 with TRBJ2-1; TRBD1 agrees at 8 bases. V shed 4 bases, J shed 5 bases, and the junction held 7 bases outside the gene matches. This CDR3 has 15 amino acids. Germline CDR1 SGHAT, CDR2 FQDESV (reference sequence). The CDR3: CASSSDRGRDNEQFF. CDR3 nucleotide sequence: TGTGCCAGCAGCTCCGACAGGGGTAGAGACAATGAGCAGTTCTTC.

The V call is TRBV6-5, the J call TRBJ1-1; TRBD1 might be the D (6 bases). Trimming cost V 3 bases and J 3 bases, with 17 bases left between them. The CDR3 covers 16 residues. Per the germline V gene, CDR1 is MNHEY and CDR2 is SVGAGI. This chain's CDR3 is CASSYSPRDTYTEAFF. In DNA form, the CDR3 reads TGTGCCAGCAGTTATTCCCCTCGGGACACCTACACTGAAGCTTTCTTT.

The chain employs TRBV19 and TRBJ2-7, with D perhaps matching TRBD2 (5 bases). The CDR3 loop spans 12 amino acids. Looked up from germline, CDR1 is LNHDA and CDR2 is SQIVND (reference sequence). Trimming removed 7 bases at V and 1 base at J, with 8 bases between. The CDR3 protein is CASISASYEQYF. The CDR3, as DNA: TGTGCCAGTATTAGCGCATCCTACGAGCAGTACTTC.

The V and J genes are TRBV28 and TRBJ1-6; D possibly corresponds to TRBD1 (6 bases). Looked up from germline, CDR1 is MDHEN and CDR2 is SYDVKM. With 2 bases removed from V and 7 bases from J, the gap between germline ends came to 15 bases. The CDR3 sequence is 16 residues long. CDR3 DNA sequence: TGTGCCAGCAGTTTAAGGGGGAATCTTTTGAATTCACCCCTCCACTTT. Translated, it gives CASSLRGNLLNSPLHF.

The chain joins TRBV19 to TRBJ2-3; D not resolved. This CDR3 is 15 amino acids long. Germline CDR1 LNHDA, CDR2 SQIVND (reference sequence). V lost 7 bases, J lost 2 bases, and 16 bases lay in between. The CDR3 loop reads CASNPDLRFTDTQYF. In DNA form, the CDR3 reads TGTGCCAGTAATCCCGATCTGCGGTTCACAGATACGCAGTATTTT.

The genes are TRBV15 and TRBJ1-2, with D perhaps matching TRBD1 (5 bases). Germline V gives CDR1 LNHNV, CDR2 YYDKDF (reference sequence). The V end was cut by 4 bases, the J end by 6 bases, with 21 bases between. The CDR3 length is 16 residues. CDR3 region: CATSTPGGTLTDGYTF. DNA of the CDR3: TGTGCCACCAGCACCCCGGGAGGGACTCTGACGGATGGCTACACCTTC.

V gene TRBV18 combines with J gene TRBJ1-1; TRBD1 aligns across 8 bases. V lost 0 bases and J lost 11; bases outside the gene matches: 11. The CDR3 spans 15 residues. CDR1 and CDR2 from the germline V gene are KGHSH and LQKENI. The CDR3 DNA follows: TGTGCCAGCTCACCACCGTCGAAAGACAGGGGTGCGGCTTTCTTT. Protein sequence: CASSPPSKDRGAAFF.

The V gene is TRBV19, the J gene TRBJ2-2; TRBD1 might be the D (5 bases). Germline-derived CDR1 and CDR2 are LNHDA and SQIVND (reference sequence). With 3 bases removed from V and 2 bases from J, the gap between germline ends came to 13 bases. This CDR3 spans 16 amino acids. CDR3 sequence: CASSIQGSSNTGELFF. The DNA of the CDR3 is TGTGCCAGTAGTATCCAGGGCTCGTCCAACACCGGGGAGCTGTTTTTT.

The rearrangement uses TRBV7-2 and TRBJ2-7, with 7 bases identical to TRBD1. Losses at the gene ends were 4 bases for V and 5 bases for J; bases not matched to a gene: 5. The CDR3 is made up of 13 amino acids. Germline CDR1 reads SGHTA; CDR2 reads FQGNSA. The CDR3: CASSSQGSHEQYF. The CDR3, as DNA: TGTGCCAGCAGCTCACAGGGGTCCCACGAGCAGTACTTC.

CDR3 bases: TGTGCCAGCAGCTCCAGGGCGTTGGACATTCAGTACTTC. Protein product: CASSSRALDIQYF. This rearrangement joins TRBV7-9 to TRBJ2-4; D is possibly TRBD1 (5 bases). Germline V CDR1 and CDR2: SEHNR, FQNEAQ (reference sequence). Deletions cut 4 bases from V and 8 bases from J, with 12 bases between. This CDR3 has 13 residues.

DNA of the CDR3: TGTGCCAGCAGTGAAGCGGAGACCCAGTACTTC. Translation gives CASSEAETQYF. The chain links TRBV2 to TRBJ2-5; no clear D gene. V shed 0 bases and J shed 5 bases, with 1 base lying between them. Germline V gene data show CDR1 as SNHLY and CDR2 as FYNNEI. This CDR3 contains 11 residues.

The chain is built from TRBV2 and TRBJ2-1, with D hard to call. V was pared by 3 bases and J by 11 bases, with 8 bases between. The CDR3 is made up of 11 amino acids. Germline loops: CDR1 SNHLY, CDR2 FYNNEI. CDR3 DNA sequence: TGTGCCAGCAGTGAGTCGGTCCAGCAGTTCTTC. Amino acid sequence: CASSESVQQFF.

The CDR3 reads CASSLWDTGELFF. In DNA form, the CDR3 reads TGTGCCAGCAGCTTATGGGACACCGGGGAGCTGTTTTTT. This chain joins TRBV7-2 and TRBJ2-2; D uncertain. The CDR3 has 13 residues. Germline values: CDR1 SGHTA, CDR2 FQGNSA. V was pared by 2 bases and J by 3 bases, with 4 bases between.

The chain uses TRBV11-2 and TRBJ2-1; 10 bases line up with TRBD1. The CDR3 covers 13 residues. Germline V gives CDR1 SGHAT, CDR2 FQNNGV. J lost 6 bases, V lost 8 bases, and 4 bases had no gene match. This CDR3 is CASGTGALNEQFF. For the CDR3, the DNA is TGTGCCAGCGGGACAGGGGCTCTCAATGAGCAGTTCTTC.